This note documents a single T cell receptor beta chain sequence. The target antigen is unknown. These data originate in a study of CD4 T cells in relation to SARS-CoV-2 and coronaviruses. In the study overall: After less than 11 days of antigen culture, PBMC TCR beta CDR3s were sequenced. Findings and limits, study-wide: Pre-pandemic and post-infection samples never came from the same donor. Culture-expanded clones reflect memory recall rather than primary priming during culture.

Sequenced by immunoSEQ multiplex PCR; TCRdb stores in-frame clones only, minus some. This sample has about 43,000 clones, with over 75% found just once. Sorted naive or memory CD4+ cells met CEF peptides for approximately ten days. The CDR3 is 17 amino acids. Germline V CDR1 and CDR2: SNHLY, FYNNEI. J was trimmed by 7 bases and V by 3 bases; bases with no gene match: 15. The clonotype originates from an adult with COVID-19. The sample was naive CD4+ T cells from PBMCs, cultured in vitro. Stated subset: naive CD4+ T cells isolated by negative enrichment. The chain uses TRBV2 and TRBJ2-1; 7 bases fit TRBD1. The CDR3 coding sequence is TGTGCCAGCAGTGAGGGCCCAAGGGGGCCCTCGTTGAATGAGCAGTTCTTC. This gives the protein CASSEGPRGPSLNEQFF.